The clone carrying this TCR beta chain showed up just a few times. Its antigen is still unknown. The data were taken from a study of T cell repertoires in cytomegalovirus infection. As for the study in general: Public TCR beta signature analysis indicated the presence of both CMV infection and matching HLA type.

Study-level findings and limits: CMV carriers having the relevant HLA were flagged by cumulative public TCR beta family frequency. HLA-C-restricted CMV-specific TCR beta clonotypes were dominant in the ex vivo response.

Trimming took 0 bases from V and 3 from J, leaving 6 bases between them. CDR1 SGHRS and CDR2 YFSETQ come from the germline V gene. This CDR3 is 13 amino acids long. TCRdb re-called the reads with MiXCR, one entry per CDR3 protein. The sample yields hundreds of thousands of distinct CDR3 sequences, roughly a sixth seen once. The sequencing sample was made of PBMCs. The chain joins TRBV5-1 to TRBJ1-1; D ambiguous. The receptor comes from a human donor in good health (CMV status not recorded). Some clones in this sample may be carry-over from other donors' samples. The CDR3 DNA sequence: TGCGCCAGCAGCTTGGACGGCTACACTGAAGCTTTCTTT. Protein product: CASSLDGYTEAFF.